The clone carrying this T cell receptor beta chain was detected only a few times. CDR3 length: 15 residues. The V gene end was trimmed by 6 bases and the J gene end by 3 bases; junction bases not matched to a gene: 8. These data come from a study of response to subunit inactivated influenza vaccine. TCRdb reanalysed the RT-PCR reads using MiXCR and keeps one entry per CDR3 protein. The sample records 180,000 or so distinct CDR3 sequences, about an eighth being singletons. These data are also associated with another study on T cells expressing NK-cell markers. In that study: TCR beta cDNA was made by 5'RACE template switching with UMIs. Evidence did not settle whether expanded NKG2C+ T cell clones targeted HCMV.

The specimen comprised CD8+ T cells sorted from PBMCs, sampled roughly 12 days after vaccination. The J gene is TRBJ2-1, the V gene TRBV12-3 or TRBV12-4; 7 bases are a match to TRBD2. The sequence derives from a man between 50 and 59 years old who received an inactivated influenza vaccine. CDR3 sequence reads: CASSWTSRNYNEQFF. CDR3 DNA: TGTGCCAGCAGCTGGACTAGTCGAAACTACAATGAGCAGTTCTTC.